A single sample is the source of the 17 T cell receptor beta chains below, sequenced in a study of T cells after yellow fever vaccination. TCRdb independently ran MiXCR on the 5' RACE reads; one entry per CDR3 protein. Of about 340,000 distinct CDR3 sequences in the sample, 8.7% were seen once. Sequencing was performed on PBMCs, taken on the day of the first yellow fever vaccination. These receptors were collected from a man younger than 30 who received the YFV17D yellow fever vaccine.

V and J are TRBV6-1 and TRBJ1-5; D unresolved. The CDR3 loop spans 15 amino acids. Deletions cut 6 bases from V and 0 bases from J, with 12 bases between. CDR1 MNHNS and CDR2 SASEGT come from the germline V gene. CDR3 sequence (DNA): TGTGCCAGCAGGATAACGGTGAATAGCAATCAGCCCCAGCATTTT. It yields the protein CASRITVNSNQPQHF.

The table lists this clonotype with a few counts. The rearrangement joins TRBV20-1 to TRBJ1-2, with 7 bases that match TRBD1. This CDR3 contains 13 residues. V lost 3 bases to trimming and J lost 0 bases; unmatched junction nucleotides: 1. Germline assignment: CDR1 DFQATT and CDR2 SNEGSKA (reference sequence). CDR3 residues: CSARDRTNYGYTF. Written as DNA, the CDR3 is TGCAGTGCTAGGGACAGGACTAACTATGGCTACACCTTC.

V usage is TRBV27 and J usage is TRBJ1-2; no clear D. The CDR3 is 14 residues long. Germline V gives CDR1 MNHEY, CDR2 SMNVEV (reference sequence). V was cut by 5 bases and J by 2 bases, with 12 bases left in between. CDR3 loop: CASSPIPSNYGYTF. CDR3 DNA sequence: TGTGCCAGCAGTCCAATCCCGTCGAACTATGGCTACACCTTC.

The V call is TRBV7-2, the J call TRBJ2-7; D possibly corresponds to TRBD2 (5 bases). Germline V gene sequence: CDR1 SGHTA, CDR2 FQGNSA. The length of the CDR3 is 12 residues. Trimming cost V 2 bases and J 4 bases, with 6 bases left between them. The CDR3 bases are TGTGCCAGCAGCTTAAGGGAGTACGAGCAGTACTTC. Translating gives CASSLREYEQYF. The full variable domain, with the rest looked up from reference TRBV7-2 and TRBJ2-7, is GAGVSQSPSNKVTEKGKDVELRCDPISGHTALYWYRQSLGQGLEFLIYFQGNSAPDKSGLPSDRFSAERTGGSVSTLTIQRTQQEDSAVYLCASSLREYEQYFGPGTRLTVT.

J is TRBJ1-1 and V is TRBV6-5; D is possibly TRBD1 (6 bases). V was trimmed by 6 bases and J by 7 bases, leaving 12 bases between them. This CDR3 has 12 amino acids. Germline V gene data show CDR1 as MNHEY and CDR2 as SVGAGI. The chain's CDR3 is CASRSTGIEAFF. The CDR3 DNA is TGTGCCAGCAGGTCTACAGGGATTGAAGCTTTCTTT.

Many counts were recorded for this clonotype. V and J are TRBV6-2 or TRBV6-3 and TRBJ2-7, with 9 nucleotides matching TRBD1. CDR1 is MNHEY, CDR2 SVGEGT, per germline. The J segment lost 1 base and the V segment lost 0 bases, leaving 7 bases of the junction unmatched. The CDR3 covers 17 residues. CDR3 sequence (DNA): TGTGCCAGCAGTTACTCCCTTCGACAGGGGGAGTCCTACGAGCAGTACTTC. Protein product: CASSYSLRQGESYEQYF.

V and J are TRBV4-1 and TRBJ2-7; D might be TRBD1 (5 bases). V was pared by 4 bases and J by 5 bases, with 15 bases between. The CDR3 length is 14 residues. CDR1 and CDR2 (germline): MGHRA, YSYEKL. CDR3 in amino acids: CASSLGELSNEQYF. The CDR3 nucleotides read TGCGCCAGCAGCCTAGGGGAACTAAGCAACGAGCAGTACTTC.

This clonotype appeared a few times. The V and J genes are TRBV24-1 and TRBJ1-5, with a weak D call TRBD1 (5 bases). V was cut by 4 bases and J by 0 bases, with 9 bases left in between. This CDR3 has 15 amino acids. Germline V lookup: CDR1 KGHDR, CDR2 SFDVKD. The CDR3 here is CATSESGRSNQPQHF. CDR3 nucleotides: TGTGCCACCAGTGAGTCAGGGCGTAGCAATCAGCCCCAGCATTTT.

CDR3 in DNA: TGTGCCAGCAGTGAATCTAGCGGGGGCTCTGGATGGGGCACAGATACGCAGTATTTT. It translates to CASSESSGGSGWGTDTQYF. The chain employs TRBV2 and TRBJ2-3; 10 nucleotides line up with TRBD2. Germline CDR1 reads SNHLY; CDR2 reads FYNNEI. The CDR3 extends over 19 amino acids. The trim removed 2 bases at V and 1 base at J, leaving 12 bases unmatched.

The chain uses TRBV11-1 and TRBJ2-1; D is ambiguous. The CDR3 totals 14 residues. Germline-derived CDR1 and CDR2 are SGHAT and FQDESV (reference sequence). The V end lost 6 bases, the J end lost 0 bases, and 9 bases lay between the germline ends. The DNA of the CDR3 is TGTGCCAGCAGGAGCTTCAGCTCCTACAATGAGCAGTTCTTC. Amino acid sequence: CASRSFSSYNEQFF.

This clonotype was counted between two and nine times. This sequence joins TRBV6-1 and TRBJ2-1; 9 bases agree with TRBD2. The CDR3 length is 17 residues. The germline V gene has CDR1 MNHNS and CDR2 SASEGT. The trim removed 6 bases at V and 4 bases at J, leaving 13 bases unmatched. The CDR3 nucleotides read TGTGCCAGCAGCCCAGACTCGACTAGCGGAGGATACAATGAGCAGTTCTTC. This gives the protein CASSPDSTSGGYNEQFF.

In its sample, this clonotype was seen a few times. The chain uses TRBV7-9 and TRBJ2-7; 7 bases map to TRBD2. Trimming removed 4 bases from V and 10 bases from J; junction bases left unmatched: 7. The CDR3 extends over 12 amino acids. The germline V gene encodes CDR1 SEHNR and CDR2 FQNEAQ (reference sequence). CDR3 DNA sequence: TGTGCCAGCAGCTCCCCGGGGGGTCTACAGTACTTC. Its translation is CASSSPGGLQYF.

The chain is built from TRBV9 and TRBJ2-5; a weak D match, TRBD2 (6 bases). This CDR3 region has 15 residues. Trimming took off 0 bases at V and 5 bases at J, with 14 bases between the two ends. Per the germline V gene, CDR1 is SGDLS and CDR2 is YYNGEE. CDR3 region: CASSVGTSFPETQYF. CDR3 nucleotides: TGTGCCAGCAGCGTAGGCACTAGCTTCCCCGAGACCCAGTACTTC.

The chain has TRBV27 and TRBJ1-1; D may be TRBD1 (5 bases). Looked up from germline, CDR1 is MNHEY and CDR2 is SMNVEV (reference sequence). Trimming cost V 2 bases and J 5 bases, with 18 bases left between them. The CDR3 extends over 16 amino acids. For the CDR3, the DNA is TGTGCCAGCAGTTTACAGGGAAGATTACGGGGGACTGAAGCTTTCTTT. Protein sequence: CASSLQGRLRGTEAFF.

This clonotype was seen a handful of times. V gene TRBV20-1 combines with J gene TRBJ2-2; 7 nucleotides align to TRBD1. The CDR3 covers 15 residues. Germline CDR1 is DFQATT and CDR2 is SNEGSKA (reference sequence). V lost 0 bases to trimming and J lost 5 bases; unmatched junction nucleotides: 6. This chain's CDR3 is CSARDFSRGTGELFF. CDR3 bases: TGCAGTGCTAGAGATTTCTCCAGGGGGACCGGGGAGCTGTTTTTT.

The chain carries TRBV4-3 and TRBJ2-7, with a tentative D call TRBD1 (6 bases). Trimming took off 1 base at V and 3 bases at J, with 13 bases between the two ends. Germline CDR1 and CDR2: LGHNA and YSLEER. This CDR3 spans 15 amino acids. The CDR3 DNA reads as TGCGCCAGCAGCCAAGCATTCGGACAGAACTACGAGCAGTACGTC. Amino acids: CASSQAFGQNYEQYV.

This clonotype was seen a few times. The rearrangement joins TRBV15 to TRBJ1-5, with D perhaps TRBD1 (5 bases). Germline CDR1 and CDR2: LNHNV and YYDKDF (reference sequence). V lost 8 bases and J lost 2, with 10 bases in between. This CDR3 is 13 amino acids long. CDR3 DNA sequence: TGTGCCACCCAGGGCGGGGGCAATCAGCCCCAGCATTTT. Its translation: CATQGGGNQPQHF.